Listed below are T cell receptor beta chains from one sample, sequenced in a study of T-cell memory formation after mild COVID-19. MiXCR, run by TCRdb on the 5' RACE reads, gives a single entry per CDR3 protein. The profile shows 100,000 to 150,000 distinct CDR3 sequences, approximately 6.3% of them singletons. Sequenced input: PBMCs or a T cell subset sorted from them (not recorded which). All receptors derive from an adult woman who had mild COVID-19 (a few samples of this study predate the infection). Cell type and time point are not known. Each CDR3 is given with its conserved first and last residue. The D gene is left open where the match is weak. Clone size appears in some rows only: once, few, many, or a class for an expanded clone.

J gene	D gene	clone size	V gene	CDR3 DNA	CDR3 protein
TRBJ1-1	.	few	TRBV7-9	TGTGCCAGCACCGATACAGGGATGAACACTGAAGCTTTCTTT	CASTDTGMNTEAFF
TRBJ2-7	.	.	TRBV7-2	TGTGCCAGCAGCTTATTGAGGAACGAGCAGTACTTC	CASSLLRNEQYF
TRBJ2-7	TRBD2	many	TRBV5-1	TGCGCCAGCACCGTCCAAGGGTGGCGGGAGAACGTCGAGCAGTACTTC	CASTVQGWRENVEQYF
TRBJ2-5	.	many	TRBV5-1	TGCGCCAGCAGCTTGGTTATCGGGGGCCAAGAGACCCAGTACTTC	CASSLVIGGQETQYF
TRBJ2-4	.	many	TRBV5-1	TGCGCCAGCAGCTTGGTAGCCGCGGGGACAGATGGGGACATTCAGTACTTC	CASSLVAAGTDGDIQYF
TRBJ1-1	.	.	TRBV7-9	TGTGCCAGCAGGCGTCCCCTAGCTAGAAAGACGCAAAACAGAGATAACACTGAAGCTTTCTTT	CASRRPLARKTQNRDNTEAFF
TRBJ2-5	TRBD2	many	TRBV7-9	TGTGCCAGCAGCTCGGGACCGGGGGGAGAGACCCAGTACTTC	CASSSGPGGETQYF
TRBJ2-5	.	few	TRBV7-2	TGTGCCAGCAGCTTAAGTTCGGGACCCCAAGAGACCCAGTACTTC	CASSLSSGPQETQYF
TRBJ1-2	.	few	TRBV2	TGTGCCAGCGCCCCAGGAGATACCCTTTCTGGCTACACCTTC	CASAPGDTLSGYTF
TRBJ1-2	.	.	TRBV9	TGTGCCAGCACAAACAGGGTCAACTATGGCTACACCTTC	CASTNRVNYGYTF
TRBJ2-1	TRBD1	.	TRBV7-6	TGTGCCAGCAGCTTAGCCGGACAGGGGGCGTCAAGGGAGCAGTTCTTC	CASSLAGQGASREQFF
TRBJ2-1	.	few	TRBV29-1	TGCAGCGTTGAATCCCCTATCTACAATGAGCAGTTCTTC	CSVESPIYNEQFF
TRBJ2-7	.	few	TRBV12-5	TGTGCTAGTGGGGACGTTAAGGAGCAGTACTTC	CASGDVKEQYF
TRBJ1-5	.	.	TRBV7-9	TGTGCCAGCAGCTTAGGGGCGGGGAATAGCAATCAGCCCCAGCATTTT	CASSLGAGNSNQPQHF
TRBJ1-4	TRBD1	.	TRBV5-4	TGTGCCAGCAGCCTTAAGGACAGGGCTGAAAAACTGTTTTTT	CASSLKDRAEKLFF
TRBJ2-3	.	many	TRBV5-6	TGTGCCAGCAGGTCGGGACTTTTCACAGATACGCAGTATTTT	CASRSGLFTDTQYF
TRBJ1-4	TRBD1	.	TRBV5-1	TGCGCCAGCAGCCCTGGACAGGGATTAATGGCTAATGAAAAACTGTTTTTT	CASSPGQGLMANEKLFF
TRBJ1-1	.	.	TRBV4-2	TGTGCCAGCAGCCAAGAAGCTAGCCGAACAGCTTTCTTT	CASSQEASRTAFF
TRBJ1-5	.	few	TRBV20-1	TGCAGTGCCAAACTGAACAGGAATAGCAATCAGCCCCAGCATTTT	CSAKLNRNSNQPQHF
TRBJ1-1	.	many	TRBV7-6	TGTGCCAGCAGCTTAGCTCCAGGGCTGAACACTGAAGCTTTCTTT	CASSLAPGLNTEAFF
TRBJ2-7	TRBD1	many	TRBV20-1	TGCAGTGCTCCCACCCGGGGGACAGGGGGCTACGAGCAGTACTTC	CSAPTRGTGGYEQYF
TRBJ1-4	TRBD1	few	TRBV14	TGTGCCAGCAGCCAAGGCAGACAGGGACCAACTAATGAAAAACTGTTTTTT	CASSQGRQGPTNEKLFF
TRBJ1-6	TRBD1	.	TRBV4-1	TGCGCCAGCAGCCAAGAAATGAAGAGGGGGCTTAGGAATTCACCCCTCCACTTT	CASSQEMKRGLRNSPLHF
TRBJ2-5	TRBD1	few	TRBV7-2	TGTGCCAGCAGCTTAAGGGGGCGAGGGGAGACCCAGTACTTC	CASSLRGRGETQYF
TRBJ2-3	TRBD2	many	TRBV7-2	TGTGCCAGCAATCGGGGGGAGGCAGATACGCAGTATTTT	CASNRGEADTQYF
TRBJ2-5	.	many	TRBV6-6	TGTGCCAGCAGGGGAGAGACCCAGTACTTC	CASRGETQYF
TRBJ2-1	TRBD1	few	TRBV10-3	TGTGCCATCAGTGAAGGCCCCGGGACAGGGGGGGATGAGCAGTTCTTC	CAISEGPGTGGDEQFF
TRBJ1-3	TRBD1	.	TRBV20-1	TGCAGTGCTAGAGATTCGACAGGGGGCATTGGAAACACCATATATTTT	CSARDSTGGIGNTIYF
TRBJ2-7	.	many	TRBV20-1	TGCAGTGCTAGACAGGTACTAGCAAACTCCTACGAGCAGTACTTC	CSARQVLANSYEQYF
TRBJ2-7	.	many	TRBV12-3/TRBV12-4	TGTGCCAGCAGTGGGGACGGCACCTACGAGCAGTACTTC	CASSGDGTYEQYF
TRBJ2-3	.	.	TRBV24-1	TGTGCCACCAGTGACCAATCGAGGACTAGCACAGATACGCAGTATTTT	CATSDQSRTSTDTQYF
TRBJ2-1	TRBD1	few	TRBV5-6	TGTGCCAGCAGCGTAAGACAGGGGATCAATGAGCAGTTCTTC	CASSVRQGINEQFF
TRBJ2-1	.	few	TRBV7-7	TGTGCTAGCAGTCCTAACCCGTACAATGAGCAGTTCTTC	CASSPNPYNEQFF
TRBJ2-3	TRBD2	.	TRBV24-1	TGTGCCACCAGTGATCCGACCAGGAGGACTAGCGGCGGAGATACGCAGTATTTT	CATSDPTRRTSGGDTQYF
TRBJ2-1	.	few	TRBV4-3	TGCGCCAGCAGCCAAGATAACTTTTGGGAGCAGTTCTTC	CASSQDNFWEQFF
TRBJ2-3	TRBD2	many	TRBV7-2	TGTGCCAGCAGCCTCAAGCGGGGTAGCACAGATACGCAGTATTTT	CASSLKRGSTDTQYF
TRBJ1-2	.	.	TRBV5-1	TGCGCCAGCAGCGCCATGAGGGGCAACCATGGCTACACCTTC	CASSAMRGNHGYTF